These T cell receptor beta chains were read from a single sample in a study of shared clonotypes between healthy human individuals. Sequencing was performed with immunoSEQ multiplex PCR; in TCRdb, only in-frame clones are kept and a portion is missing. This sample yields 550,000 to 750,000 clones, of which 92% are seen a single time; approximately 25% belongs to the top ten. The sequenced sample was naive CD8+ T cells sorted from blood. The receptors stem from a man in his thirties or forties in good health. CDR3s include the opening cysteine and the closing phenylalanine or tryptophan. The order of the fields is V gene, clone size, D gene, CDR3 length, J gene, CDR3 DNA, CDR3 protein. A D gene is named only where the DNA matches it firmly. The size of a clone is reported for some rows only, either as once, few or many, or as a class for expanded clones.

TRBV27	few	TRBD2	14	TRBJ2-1	TGTGCCAGCAGTGGCGGACTAGCGGGAGTTCGGCAGTTCTTC	CASSGGLAGVRQFF
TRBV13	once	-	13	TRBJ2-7	TGTGCCAGCAGCCCGCCAGGGATCTACGAGCAGTACTTC	CASSPPGIYEQYF
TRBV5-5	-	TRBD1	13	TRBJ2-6	TGTGCCAGCAGCTACGCAGGGGGCAACGTCCTGACTTTC	CASSYAGGNVLTF
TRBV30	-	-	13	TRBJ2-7	TGTGCCTGGTCCACAGGGACGGGCTACGAGCAGTACTTC	CAWSTGTGYEQYF
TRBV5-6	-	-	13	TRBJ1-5	TGTGCCAGCAGCTTAATGGGAGATCAGCCCCAGCATTTT	CASSLMGDQPQHF
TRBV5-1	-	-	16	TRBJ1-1	TGCGCCAGCAGCTTGGACGGCGGACAGCCGAACACTGAAGCTTTCTTT	CASSLDGGQPNTEAFF
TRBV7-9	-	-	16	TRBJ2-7	TGTGCCAGCAGCAAATCGGACGGGCCCTACTCCTACGAGCAGTACTTC	CASSKSDGPYSYEQYF
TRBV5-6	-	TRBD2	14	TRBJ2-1	TGTGCCAGCAGCTTTCTAGCGGGACTCAATGAGCAGTTCTTC	CASSFLAGLNEQFF
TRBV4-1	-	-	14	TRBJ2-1	TGCGCCAGCAGCCCCGAAGTCGTGTGGAATGAGCAGTTCTTC	CASSPEVVWNEQFF
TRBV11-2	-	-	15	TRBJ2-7	TGTGCCAGCAGCTTAGGCGCAGGGGAATCCTACGAGCAGTACTTC	CASSLGAGESYEQYF
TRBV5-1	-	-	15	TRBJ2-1	TGCGCCAGCAGCTTCCGGTATGGGTGGGACAATGAGCAGTTCTTC	CASSFRYGWDNEQFF
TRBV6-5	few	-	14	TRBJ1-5	TGTGCCAGTGGGTATGGGGCTGGCAATCAGCCCCAGCATTTT	CASGYGAGNQPQHF
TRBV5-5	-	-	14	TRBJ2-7	TGTGCCAGCAGCTCCCAGGGAATCGCCTACGAGCAGTACTTC	CASSSQGIAYEQYF
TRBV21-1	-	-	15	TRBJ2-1	TGTGCCACAGACCCTGACAGGGCCCTGAATAATGAGCAGTTCTTC	CATDPDRALNNEQFF
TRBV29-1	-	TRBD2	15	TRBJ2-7	TGCAGCGTTTCGGGGGAGGGGCGGGGTTCGGCCGAGCAGTACTTC	CSVSGEGRGSAEQYF
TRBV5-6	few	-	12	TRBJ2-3	TGTGCCAGCAGCTTGTGGGCAGATACGCAGTATTTT	CASSLWADTQYF
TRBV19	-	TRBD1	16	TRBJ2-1	TGTGCCAGTAGTATGTGGGACAGGGGGGACTACAATGAGCAGTTCTTC	CASSMWDRGDYNEQFF
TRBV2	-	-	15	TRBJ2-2	TGTGCCAGCAGTCGTCAGGGCGCGAACACCGGGGAGCTGTTTTTT	CASSRQGANTGELFF
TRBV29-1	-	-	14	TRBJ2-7	TGCAGCGTTGAAGAAGAGAACCGATCCTACGAGCAGTACTTC	CSVEEENRSYEQYF
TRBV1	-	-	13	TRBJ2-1	TGCATTGGCGGGCCGACGTTTTGGGATGAGCAGTTCTTC	CIGGPTFWDEQFF
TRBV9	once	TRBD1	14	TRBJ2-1	TGTGCCAGCAGCGTAGGGGACAGTAACATTGAGCAGTTCTTC	CASSVGDSNIEQFF
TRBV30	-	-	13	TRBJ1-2	TGTGCCTGGAGTGACCAGGGGACATATGGCTACACCTTC	CAWSDQGTYGYTF
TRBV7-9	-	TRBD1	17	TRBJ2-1	TGTGCCAGCAGCTTCCCCCCGCCGGGACAGACATACAATGAGCAGTTCTTC	CASSFPPPGQTYNEQFF
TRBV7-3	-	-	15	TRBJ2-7	TGTGCCAGCAGCCCGTCAGGGGGGCTCGACTACGAGCAGTACTTC	CASSPSGGLDYEQYF
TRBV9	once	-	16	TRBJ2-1	TGTGCCAGCAGCTATGGCGCCTACCTGAGAGTCTATGAGCAGTTCTTC	CASSYGAYLRVYEQFF
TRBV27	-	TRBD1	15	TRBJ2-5	TGTGCCAGCAGTTCGAGGGGGCCATTCGAGGAGACCCAGTACTTC	CASSSRGPFEETQYF
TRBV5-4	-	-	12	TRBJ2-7	TGTGCCAGCAGCAAAGACAGCTACGAGCAGTACTTC	CASSKDSYEQYF
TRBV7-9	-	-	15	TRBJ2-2	TGTGCCAGCAGCCCTAAAGCGGGGAACACCGGGGAGCTGTTTTTT	CASSPKAGNTGELFF
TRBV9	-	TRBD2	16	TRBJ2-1	TGTGCCAGCAGCGTTGACAGAAGCGGGGCCTACAATGAGCAGTTCTTC	CASSVDRSGAYNEQFF
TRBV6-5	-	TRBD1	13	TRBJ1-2	TGTGCCAGCAGTCCAACAGGGGCAGATGGCTACACCTTC	CASSPTGADGYTF
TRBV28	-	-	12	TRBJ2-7	TGTGCCAGCACAAGACTAGGCTACGAGCAGTACTTC	CASTRLGYEQYF
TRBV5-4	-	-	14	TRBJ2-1	TGTGCCAGCAGCCCTGACTTGGGTCTCAATGAGCAGTTCTTC	CASSPDLGLNEQFF
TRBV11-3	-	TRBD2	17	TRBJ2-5	TGTGCCAGCAGCTTGGGACTAGCCCCTAGCGGAAGAGAGACCCAGTACTTC	CASSLGLAPSGRETQYF
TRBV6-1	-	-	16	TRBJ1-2	TGTGCCAGCAGTGACGTTAGTTCGACAGTCGGCTATGGCTACACCTTC	CASSDVSSTVGYGYTF
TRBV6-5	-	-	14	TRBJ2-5	TGTGCCAGCAGTTATAACGGGGACTCAGAGACCCAGTACTTC	CASSYNGDSETQYF
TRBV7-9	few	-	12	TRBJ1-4	TGTGCCAGCAGCTTCGTAGGGGAAAAACTGTTTTTT	CASSFVGEKLFF
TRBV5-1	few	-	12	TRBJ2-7	TGCGCCAGCAGCTCCCGGGACTACGAGCAGTACTTC	CASSSRDYEQYF
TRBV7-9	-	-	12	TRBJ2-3	TGTGCCAGCAGCCCCGAGGCCGATACGCAGTATTTT	CASSPEADTQYF
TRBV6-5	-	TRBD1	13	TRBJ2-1	TGTGCCAGCCAAGGACAGGGGGCGAGTGAGCAGTTCTTC	CASQGQGASEQFF
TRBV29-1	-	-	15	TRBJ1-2	TGCAGCGTTGTTTTTTGGCGGGAGTCCTACTATGGCTACACCTTC	CSVVFWRESYYGYTF
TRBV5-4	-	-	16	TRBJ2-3	TGTGCCAGCAGCTTGTACGGCGGGGTTAGCACAGATACGCAGTATTTT	CASSLYGGVSTDTQYF
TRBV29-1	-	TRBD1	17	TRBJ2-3	TGCAGCGTTGGGGGACAGGGGGTCTCATCAAGCACAGATACGCAGTATTTT	CSVGGQGVSSSTDTQYF
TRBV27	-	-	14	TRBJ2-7	TGTGCCAGCAGTTTATCGGGAGGGGGGTACGAGCAGTACTTC	CASSLSGGGYEQYF